The clone carrying this TCR beta chain appeared a single time. The target antigen is unknown. Sequencing used immunoSEQ multiplex PCR; TCRdb keeps in-frame clones, though not all of them. The sample shows 550,000 to 750,000 clones, less than 97% of them seen only once. Naive-designated CD8 cells lacked CD45RO, were positively enriched for CCR7, and omitted terminally differentiated effector memory CD45RA+ cells. This sample is drawn from a study of shared clonotypes between healthy human individuals. Whole-study findings and limits: Few donors limited the genetic and exposure-history diversity represented.

The CDR3 is made up of 14 amino acids. Per germline, CDR1 SGHAT and CDR2 FQNNGV. Trimming shortened V by 4 bases and J by 2 bases, and 11 bases separated the two germline ends. The sequenced material came from naive CD8+ T cells sorted from blood. This chain joins TRBV11-2 and TRBJ1-1, with D perhaps matching TRBD1 (6 bases). This clonotype originated in a woman in her twenties or thirties in good health. The CDR3: CASSSGTRNTEAFF. DNA of the CDR3: TGTGCCAGCAGCTCCGGGACAAGAAACACTGAAGCTTTCTTT.